Below, 27 T cell receptor beta chains from the same sample are listed, as sequenced in a study of T cells in women clearing cervical HPV infection. Produced via immunoSEQ multiplex PCR; TCRdb's table is partial and in-frame only. Recorded for this sample: 15,000 to 20,000 clones. Sequenced input: blood buffy coat. The receptors were sampled from a woman aged 18 to 75 with a cervical HPV16 infection that either progressed to CIN3+ or cleared (not recorded which).

A remark on this clone: The sequence runs out 3 residues before the end of the CDR3; the remainder is reconstructed from the germline J gene. The chain has TRBV5-1 and TRBJ1-2; 8 positions agree with TRBD1. The CDR3 extends over 13 amino acids. Germline V gene sequence: CDR1 SGHRS, CDR2 YFSETQ. The CDR3 sequence: CASSLIGQGGYTF. The covered CDR3 bases are TGCGCCAGCAGCCTTATCGGACAGGGAGGC.

Turning to this clone: The CDR3 goes on 3 residues after the read ends, and that part is filled in from the germline J gene. The chain couples TRBV30 to TRBJ2-2, with D possibly called TRBD1 or TRBD2 (6 bases each). From germline, CDR1 is GTSNPN and CDR2 SVGIG (reference sequence). The CDR3 is 14 residues long. The DNA read from the CDR3 is TGTGCCTGGAGGGGAGGACAGTTTAATTCACCG. This encodes CAWRGGQFNSP. The CDR3 as a whole reads CAWRGGQFNSPLFF.

About this clone: The read ends 3 residues shy of where the CDR3 ends; the end is completed using the germline J gene. The chain links TRBV5-1 to TRBJ2-3; 12 bases line up with TRBD2. This CDR3 has 16 amino acids. The V gene end was trimmed by 3 bases and the J gene end by 5 bases; junction bases not matched to a gene: 7. The germline CDR1 and CDR2 sequences are SGHRS and YFSETQ. The CDR3 reads CASSSLAGGPIDTQYF. The sequenced part of the CDR3 DNA is TGCGCCAGCAGCTCTCTAGCGGGGGGGCCCATAGATACG. Full variable domain (outside the CDR3, taken from reference TRBV5-1 and TRBJ2-3): KAGVTQTPRYLIKTRGQQVTLSCSPISGHRSVSWYQQTPGQGLQFLFEYFSETQRNKGNFPGRFSGRQFSNSRSEMNVSTLELGDSALYLCASSSLAGGPIDTQYFGPGTRLTVL.

About this clone itself: The read ends 3 residues shy of where the CDR3 ends; the end is completed using the germline J gene. This chain connects TRBV13 to TRBJ1-2; the match to TRBD1 covers 8 bases. There are 15 residues in the CDR3. V shed 8 bases, J shed 2 bases, and the junction held 10 bases outside the gene matches. From germline, CDR1 is PRHDT and CDR2 FYEKMQ (reference sequence). CDR3 DNA (partial): TGTGCCAGCCGAATACAGGGGGTGACAAACTATGGC. It specifies CASRIQGVTNYG. From start to end, the CDR3 is CASRIQGVTNYGYTF.

On this clone itself: Mismatch with germline at one junction end may stem from a read error. The read terminates 3 residues before the CDR3 end, so the remaining end is supplied by the germline J gene. The chain recombines TRBV4-2 with TRBJ2-5; 9 nucleotides match TRBD2. Germline-derived CDR1 and CDR2 are LGHNA and YNFKEQ. The CDR3 is 14 residues long. The DNA read from the CDR3 is TGCGCCAGCAGCCAAGCGGGGGGACAAGAGACC. Protein sequence: CASSQAGGQET. The whole CDR3 is CASSQAGGQETQYF.

On this clone itself: The read finishes 3 residues shy of the CDR3 end, and the germline J gene is used to complete it. This chain links TRBV6-2 or TRBV6-3 with TRBJ2-3; 7 bases line up with TRBD2. Germline V gene lookup returns CDR1 MNHEY and CDR2 SVGEGT. CDR3 length equals 16 residues. The sequenced part of the CDR3 DNA is TGTGCCAGCAGTTCTTGGGGCGGGGGAGGCAATCAGCCG. Protein: CASSSWGGGGNQP. Given in full, the CDR3 is CASSSWGGGGNQPQYF.

Notes on this clone: Coverage ceases 3 residues before the CDR3 finishes, and the germline J gene fills in the end. This rearrangement joins TRBV5-6 to TRBJ2-3, with 7 bases matching TRBD1. J gave up 4 bases and V 0 bases, and 5 bases lay outside the gene matches. Germline CDR1 reads SGHDT; CDR2 reads YYEEEE. This CDR3 has 15 residues. The DNA read from the CDR3 is TGTGCCAGCAGCTTGGCCAAGGGGGCGGCAGATACG. This codes for CASSLAKGAADT. The full CDR3 protein is CASSLAKGAADTQYF.

A note on this clone: The sequence runs out 3 residues before the end of the CDR3; the remainder is reconstructed from the germline J gene. The chain has TRBV12-3 or TRBV12-4 and TRBJ1-5, with D perhaps matching TRBD1 (6 bases). V was trimmed by 1 base and J by 6 bases, leaving 10 bases between them. This CDR3 is 14 amino acids long. The CDR3 bases that were read are TGTGCCAGCAGTTTAGGGGGGCCCGGTCAGCCC. It encodes CASSLGGPGQP. The CDR3 as a whole reads CASSLGGPGQPQHF.

Points on this clone: The CDR3 end falls 3 residues outside the read, so it is completed with the germline J gene. This chain joins TRBV7-9 and TRBJ1-4; no reliable D call. CDR1 and CDR2 from the germline V gene are SEHNR and FQNEAQ (reference sequence). Between the trimmed V and J ends, which lost 0 bases and 8 bases, there was a span of 10 bases. This CDR3 spans 14 amino acids. CDR3 amino acids: CASSLASGTEKLFF. CDR3 bases read: TGTGCCAGCAGCTTAGCCTCAGGAACAGAAAAA. Filled out from reference TRBV7-9 and TRBJ1-4, the complete variable domain reads DTGVSQNPRHKITKRGQNVTFRCDPISEHNRLYWYRQTLGQGPEFLTYFQNEAQLEKSRLLSDRFSAERPKGSFSTLEIQRTEQGDSAMYLCASSLASGTEKLFFGSGTQLSVL.

Turning to this clone: The CDR3 goes on 3 residues after the read ends, and that part is filled in from the germline J gene. The chain carries TRBV28 and TRBJ2-1; possibly TRBD1 for D (6 bases). The germline V gene encodes CDR1 MDHEN and CDR2 SYDVKM. V was shortened by 7 bases and J by 6 bases, with 16 bases between the two germline ends. The CDR3 extends over 14 amino acids. Incomplete CDR3 DNA: TGTGCCAGCACCACCTTGGGACAACTCAATGAG. Encoded protein: CASTTLGQLNE. The whole CDR3 sequence reads CASTTLGQLNEQFF.

As to this clone: The junction departs from germline at one end; a sequencing error may be responsible. The read ends 3 residues shy of where the CDR3 ends; the end is completed using the germline J gene. The J gene is TRBJ2-3, the V gene TRBV30, with a weak D call TRBD2 (6 bases). Per germline, CDR1 GTSNPN and CDR2 SVGIG (reference sequence). This CDR3 comprises 14 residues. CDR3 amino acids: CAWSVGGQSETQYF. The sequenced part of the CDR3 DNA is TGTGCCTGGAGTGTAGGAGGGCAGTCAGAGACG.

CDR3 DNA, as far as it was read: TGTGCCAGCAGCCCTGCAGGGGCTTTATTCTACGAG. It specifies CASSPAGALFYE. The full CDR3 is CASSPAGALFYEQYF. V usage is TRBV7-8 and J usage is TRBJ2-7, with D perhaps TRBD1 (6 bases). The read ends 3 residues shy of where the CDR3 ends; the end is completed using the germline J gene. The CDR3 runs to 15 residues. With 5 bases removed from V and 3 bases from J, the gap between germline ends came to 17 bases. Per germline, CDR1 SGHVS and CDR2 FQNEAQ.

With respect to this clone: The read falls 3 residues short of the CDR3 end, and the missing part is taken from the germline J gene. The rearrangement joins TRBV19 to TRBJ2-7; 8 nucleotides agree with TRBD2. The V and J ends lost 8 bases and 4 bases, in that order; junction bases with no gene match: 13. CDR1 is LNHDA, CDR2 SQIVND, per germline (reference sequence). There are 15 residues in the CDR3. The CDR3 region is CASSSLAGTLYEQYF. The sequenced part of the CDR3 DNA is TGTGCCAGTTCAAGCTTAGCGGGGACCCTGTACGAG.

Concerning this clone: Sequencing ends 3 residues short of the CDR3 end; the germline J gene provides the rest. The chain couples TRBV20-1 to TRBJ2-3, with 11 bases fitting TRBD2. Germline-derived CDR1 and CDR2 are DFQATT and SNEGSKA (reference sequence). CDR3 length: 16 amino acids. CDR3 sequence reads: CSASPRTSGFQETQYF. CDR3 DNA, as far as it was read: TGCAGTGCTAGCCCCAGGACTAGCGGGTTCCAAGAGACG.

As to this clone: The read is 3 residues too short to cover the CDR3 end, so that end is filled in from the germline J gene. The J gene is TRBJ1-5, the V gene TRBV19; the match to TRBD1 covers 7 bases. Trimming cost V 7 bases and J 7 bases; bases outside gene matches: 7. Germline V CDR1 and CDR2: LNHDA, SQIVND (reference sequence). This CDR3 has 13 amino acids. CDR3 bases read: TGTGCCAGTACCGACAGGGAGAGCCAGCCC. It codes for CASTDRESQP. The full-length CDR3 reads as CASTDRESQPQHF. Looking up the rest from reference TRBV19 and TRBJ1-5 gives the full variable domain: DGGITQSPKYLFRKEGQNVTLSCEQNLNHDAMYWYRQDPGQGLRLIYYSQIVNDFQKGDIAEGYSVSREKKESFPLTVTSAQKNPTAFYLCASTDRESQPQHFGDGTRLSIL.

The CDR3 bases that were read are TGTGCCAGCTCACCTACAACAGATACC. Translating gives CASSPTTDT. The whole CDR3 reads CASSPTTDTYTF. The chain joins TRBV18 to TRBJ1-2, with D uncertain. The CDR3 end lies 3 residues beyond the end of the read and is filled in from the germline J gene. This CDR3 contains 12 residues. Germline V gene sequence: CDR1 KGHSH, CDR2 LQKENI. Full variable domain (remainder filled in from reference TRBV18 and TRBJ1-2): NAGVMQNPRHLVRRRGQEARLRCSPMKGHSHVYWYRQLPEEGLKFMVYLQKENIIDESGMPKERFSAEFPKEGPSILRIQQVVRGDSAAYFCASSPTTDTYTFGSGTRLTVV.

Points on this clone: The read comes to an end 3 residues before the CDR3 does, leaving the germline J gene to fill in the end. The genes are TRBV11-3 and TRBJ2-1; unclear D gene. Germline lookup yields CDR1 SGHNT and CDR2 YENEEA. The CDR3 runs 15 residues. V was cut by 5 bases and J by 4 bases, with 15 bases left in between. The CDR3: CASSARLALYNEQFF. The sequenced CDR3 bases are TGTGCCAGCAGCGCCCGCTTGGCTCTTTACAATGAG.

In regard to this clone: The read comes to an end 3 residues before the CDR3 does, leaving the germline J gene to fill in the end. The gene calls are TRBV10-1 and TRBJ1-2; D perhaps matches TRBD1 (6 bases). From germline, CDR1 is WNHNN and CDR2 SYGVQD (reference sequence). The length of the CDR3 is 14 residues. The CDR3 DNA, read in part, is TGCGCCAGCAGTGAGTCGAGCGACAGGCGGGGC. It encodes CASSESSDRRG. The full CDR3 reads CASSESSDRRGYTF.

The CDR3 spells CSAPGQGETQYF. Partial CDR3 DNA: TGCAGTGCCCCGGGACAGGGGGAGACC. This sequence joins TRBV20-1 and TRBJ2-5, with 10 nucleotides matching TRBD1. The CDR3 end lies 3 residues beyond the end of the read and is filled in from the germline J gene. Per germline, CDR1 DFQATT and CDR2 SNEGSKA (reference sequence). The CDR3 totals 12 residues. The V and J ends lost 6 bases and 5 bases, in that order; junction bases with no gene match: 3.

The part of the CDR3 DNA that was read is TGTGCCTGGAGTGTACAGGGCAATCAGCCG. As protein: CAWSVQGNQP. The full CDR3 is CAWSVQGNQPQYF. The chain employs TRBV30 and TRBJ2-3; tentative D call: TRBD1 (6 bases). With the read ending 3 residues before the CDR3 end, the germline J gene is used to fill in that end. The germline CDR1 and CDR2 sequences are GTSNPN and SVGIG (reference sequence). CDR3 length equals 13 residues.

To note about this clone: The sequenced fragment ends 3 residues before the CDR3 boundary, so the rest is inferred from the germline J gene. The V and J genes are TRBV18 and TRBJ1-2; 7 nucleotides match TRBD1. Germline-derived CDR1 and CDR2 are KGHSH and LQKENI. This CDR3 comprises 14 residues. The CDR3 spells CASSPRGQDNDYTF. The sequenced CDR3 bases are TGTGCCAGCTCACCAAGGGGGCAGGACAATGAC.

On this clone itself: The sequence runs out 3 residues before the end of the CDR3; the remainder is reconstructed from the germline J gene. The chain couples TRBV7-2 to TRBJ1-2, with 7 bases that match TRBD1. CDR3 length: 15 amino acids. The J segment lost 2 bases and the V segment lost 5 bases, leaving 8 bases of the junction unmatched. The germline V gene encodes CDR1 SGHTA and CDR2 FQGNSA. The covered CDR3 bases are TGTGCCAGCAGCCCCTCGCCACAGGGGAACTATGGC. Its protein product is CASSPSPQGNYG. The CDR3 in full is CASSPSPQGNYGYTF. Based on the CDR3 plus reference TRBV7-2 and TRBJ1-2, the full variable domain is GAGVSQSPSNKVTEKGKDVELRCDPISGHTALYWYRQSLGQGLEFLIYFQGNSAPDKSGLPSDRFSAERTGGSVSTLTIQRTQQEDSAVYLCASSPSPQGNYGYTFGSGTRLTVV.

Worth noting for this clone: The read finishes 3 residues shy of the CDR3 end, and the germline J gene is used to complete it. The rearrangement uses TRBV5-1 and TRBJ2-7; D unresolved. The CDR3 is made up of 14 amino acids. Per germline, CDR1 SGHRS and CDR2 YFSETQ. Trimming removed 0 bases at V and 0 bases at J, with 7 bases between. CDR3 protein: CASSLGLSSYEQYF. The DNA read from the CDR3 is TGCGCCAGCAGCTTGGGACTGAGCTCCTACGAG.

On this clone: Sequencing ends 3 residues short of the CDR3 end; the germline J gene provides the rest. This rearrangement joins TRBV19 to TRBJ1-5, with a tentative D call TRBD1 (6 bases). Trimming left V 7 bases short and J 0 bases short, with 16 bases between. This CDR3 spans 16 amino acids. The germline V gene has CDR1 LNHDA and CDR2 SQIVND (reference sequence). CDR3 loop: CASITKDSFSNQPQHF. The DNA read from the CDR3 is TGTGCCAGTATAACTAAGGACAGCTTTAGCAATCAGCCC.

As for this clone: The missing CDR3 end, 3 residues past where the read stops, is filled in from the germline J gene. The chain combines TRBV30 with TRBJ1-4; 10 positions agree with TRBD1. Germline CDR1 GTSNPN, CDR2 SVGIG (reference sequence). J was trimmed by 6 bases and V by 8 bases; bases with no gene match: 15. The CDR3 extends over 16 amino acids. The sequenced part of the CDR3 DNA is TGTGCCAGCAGTGGACAGGGGGGCCTAGGGGATGAAAAA. This gives the protein CASSGQGGLGDEK. The whole CDR3 region reads CASSGQGGLGDEKLFF. The whole variable domain, remainder taken from reference TRBV30 and TRBJ1-4, is SQTIHQWPATLVQPVGSPLSLECTVEGTSNPNLYWYRQAAGRGLQLLFYSVGIGQISSEVPQNLSASRPQDRQFILSSKKLLLSDSGFYLCASSGQGGLGDEKLFFGSGTQLSVL.

Details on this clone: The CDR3 is cut off 3 residues early in the read; its end comes from the germline J gene. V is TRBV13 and J is TRBJ2-5; a weak D match, TRBD2 (5 bases). V gave up 0 bases and J gave up 5 bases, with 7 bases separating them. There are 13 residues in the CDR3. In germline, CDR1 is PRHDT, CDR2 FYEKMQ (reference sequence). Incomplete CDR3 DNA: TGTGCCAGCAGCTTAGGGCGGGTGGAGACC. This translates into CASSLGRVET. The entire CDR3 protein reads CASSLGRVETQYF.

About this clone: The observed sequence ends 3 residues before the CDR3 terminus, with the missing tail filled in from the germline J gene. This chain connects TRBV7-3 to TRBJ2-3; TRBD2 matches at 7 bases. Per the germline V gene, CDR1 is SGHTA and CDR2 is FQGTGA. The CDR3 loop spans 15 amino acids. J gave up 8 bases and V 4 bases, and 12 bases lay outside the gene matches. CDR3 DNA, as far as it was read: TGTGCCAGCAGCTCAAGCGGGTCCCCGGGGGGTACG. It yields the protein CASSSSGSPGGT. The complete CDR3 protein is CASSSSGSPGGTQYF.